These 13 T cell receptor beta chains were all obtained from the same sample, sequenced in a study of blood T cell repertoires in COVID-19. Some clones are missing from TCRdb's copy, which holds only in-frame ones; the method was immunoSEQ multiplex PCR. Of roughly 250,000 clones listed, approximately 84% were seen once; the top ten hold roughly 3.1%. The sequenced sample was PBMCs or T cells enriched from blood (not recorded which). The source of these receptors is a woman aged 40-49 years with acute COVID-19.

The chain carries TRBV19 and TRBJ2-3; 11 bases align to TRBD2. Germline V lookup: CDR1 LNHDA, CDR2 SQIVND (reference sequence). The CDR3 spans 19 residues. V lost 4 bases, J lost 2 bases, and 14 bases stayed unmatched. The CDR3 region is CASSRGLAGGLTYTDTQYF. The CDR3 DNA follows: TGTGCCAGTAGTAGGGGGCTAGCGGGAGGCCTTACCTACACAGATACGCAGTATTTT.

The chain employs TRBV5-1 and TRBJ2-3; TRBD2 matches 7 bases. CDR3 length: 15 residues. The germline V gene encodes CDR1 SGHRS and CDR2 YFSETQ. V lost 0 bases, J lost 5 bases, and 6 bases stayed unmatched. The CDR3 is CASSLGAGVEDTQYF. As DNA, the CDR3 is TGCGCCAGCAGCTTGGGGGCGGGAGTGGAAGATACGCAGTATTTT.

Here the CDR3 reads CASSSRGGLAGPGELFF. The CDR3 coding sequence is TGCGCCAGCAGCTCAAGAGGGGGACTAGCGGGTCCCGGGGAGCTGTTTTTT. The gene calls are TRBV5-1 and TRBJ2-2, with TRBD2 matching over 12 bases. The ends lost 3 bases at V and 6 bases at J; junction bases unmatched: 9. The length of the CDR3 is 17 residues. The germline V gene has CDR1 SGHRS and CDR2 YFSETQ.

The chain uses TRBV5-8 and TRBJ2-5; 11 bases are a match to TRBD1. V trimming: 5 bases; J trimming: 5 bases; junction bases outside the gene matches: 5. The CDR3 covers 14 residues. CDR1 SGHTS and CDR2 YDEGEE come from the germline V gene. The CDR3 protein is CASRRTGGGETQYF. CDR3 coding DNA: TGTGCCAGCAGGCGGACAGGGGGCGGGGAGACCCAGTACTTC.

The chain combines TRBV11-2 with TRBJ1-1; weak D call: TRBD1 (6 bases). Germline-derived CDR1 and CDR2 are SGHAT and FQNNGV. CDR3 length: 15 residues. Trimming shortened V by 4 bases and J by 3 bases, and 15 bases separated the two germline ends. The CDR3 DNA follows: TGTGCCAGCAGCTCCTACAGGGAAGGTGACACTGAAGCTTTCTTT. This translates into CASSSYREGDTEAFF.

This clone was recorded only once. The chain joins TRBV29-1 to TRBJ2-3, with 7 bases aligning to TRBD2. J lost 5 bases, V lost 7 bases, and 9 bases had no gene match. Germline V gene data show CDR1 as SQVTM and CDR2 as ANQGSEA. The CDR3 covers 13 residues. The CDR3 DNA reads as TGCAGCGGTAAGGGAGGGGCCGGAGATACGCAGTATTTT. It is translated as CSGKGGAGDTQYF.

CDR3 loop: CASSETPLLAFGTDTQYF. CDR3 DNA: TGTGCCAGCAGTGAAACCCCCCTCCTAGCGTTTGGCACAGATACGCAGTATTTT. The chain has TRBV2 and TRBJ2-3, with D possibly TRBD2 on 6 matching bases. The germline CDR1 and CDR2 sequences are SNHLY and FYNNEI. Trimming stripped 2 bases from V and 1 base from J, with 19 bases between. This CDR3 is 18 amino acids long.

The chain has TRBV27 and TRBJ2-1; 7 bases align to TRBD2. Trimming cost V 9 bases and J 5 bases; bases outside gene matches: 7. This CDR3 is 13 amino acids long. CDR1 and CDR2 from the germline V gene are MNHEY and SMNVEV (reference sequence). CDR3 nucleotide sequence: TGTGCCAGTTGGGAGGGCCTCCACAATGAGCAGTTCTTC. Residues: CASWEGLHNEQFF.

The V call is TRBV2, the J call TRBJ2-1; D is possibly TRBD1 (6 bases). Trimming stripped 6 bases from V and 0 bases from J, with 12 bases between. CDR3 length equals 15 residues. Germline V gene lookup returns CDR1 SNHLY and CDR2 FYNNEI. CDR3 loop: CASRSGQTSYNEQFF. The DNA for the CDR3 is TGTGCCAGCAGAAGCGGACAGACCTCCTACAATGAGCAGTTCTTC.

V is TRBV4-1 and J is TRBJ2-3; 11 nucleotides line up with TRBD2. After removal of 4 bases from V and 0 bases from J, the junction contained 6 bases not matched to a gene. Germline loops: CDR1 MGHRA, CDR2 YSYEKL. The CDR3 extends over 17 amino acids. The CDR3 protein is CASSPSSGRSSTDTQYF. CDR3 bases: TGCGCCAGCAGCCCTTCTAGCGGGAGGTCTAGCACAGATACGCAGTATTTT.

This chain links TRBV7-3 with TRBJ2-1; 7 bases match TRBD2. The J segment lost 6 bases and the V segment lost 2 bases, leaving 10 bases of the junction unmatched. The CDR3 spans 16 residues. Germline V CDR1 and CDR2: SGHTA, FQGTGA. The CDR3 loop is CASSLYVGGPVNEQFF. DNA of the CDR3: TGTGCCAGCAGCTTATATGTGGGAGGGCCTGTCAATGAGCAGTTCTTC. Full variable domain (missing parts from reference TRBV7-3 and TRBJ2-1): GAGVSQTPSNKVTEKGKYVELRCDPISGHTALYWYRQSLGQGPEFLIYFQGTGAADDSGLPNDRFFAVRPEGSVSTLKIQRTERGDSAVYLCASSLYVGGPVNEQFFGPGTRLTVL.

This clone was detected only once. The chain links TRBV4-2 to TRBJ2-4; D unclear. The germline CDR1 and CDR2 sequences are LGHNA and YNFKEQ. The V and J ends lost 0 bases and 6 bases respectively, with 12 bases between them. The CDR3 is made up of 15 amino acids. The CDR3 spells CASSQDEQRINIQYF. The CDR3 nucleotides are TGTGCCAGCAGCCAAGATGAACAGAGAATAAACATTCAGTACTTC.

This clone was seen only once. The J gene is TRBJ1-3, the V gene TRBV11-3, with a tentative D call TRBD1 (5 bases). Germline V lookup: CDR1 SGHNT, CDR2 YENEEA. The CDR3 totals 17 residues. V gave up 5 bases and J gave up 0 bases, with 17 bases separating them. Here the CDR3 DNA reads TGTGCCAGCAGCCCAAGGGGTGGTCTCGGCTCTGGAAACACCATATATTTT. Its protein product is CASSPRGGLGSGNTIYF. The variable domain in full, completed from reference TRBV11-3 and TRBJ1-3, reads EAGVVQSPRYKIIEKKQPVAFWCNPISGHNTLYWYLQNLGQGPELLIRYENEEAVDDSQLPKDRFSAERLKGVDSTLKIQPAELGDSAVYLCASSPRGGLGSGNTIYFGEGSWLTVV.